This TCR beta chain is drawn from a study of blood T cells in healthy people across ages. Trimming removed 0 bases from V and 4 bases from J; junction bases left unmatched: 4. The germline gives CDR1 SGHNT, CDR2 YENEEA. The CDR3 extends over 15 amino acids. Alongside a J-beta primer mix, a sample-barcoded 5' primer served in a second PCR lasting roughly 7 to 11 cycles. MiXCR was run by TCRdb on the 5' RACE reads, yielding one entry per CDR3 protein. The sample holds around 670,000 distinct CDR3 sequences; approximately 30% are singletons and the top ten take roughly 14%. Source material: blood. This receptor was obtained from a woman older than 75 in good health. The chain links TRBV11-3 to TRBJ1-1; 8 bases fit TRBD1. The CDR3 region is CASSLDRTGSTEAFF. CDR3 nucleotides: TGTGCCAGCAGCTTAGACCGGACAGGGAGCACTGAAGCTTTCTTT.